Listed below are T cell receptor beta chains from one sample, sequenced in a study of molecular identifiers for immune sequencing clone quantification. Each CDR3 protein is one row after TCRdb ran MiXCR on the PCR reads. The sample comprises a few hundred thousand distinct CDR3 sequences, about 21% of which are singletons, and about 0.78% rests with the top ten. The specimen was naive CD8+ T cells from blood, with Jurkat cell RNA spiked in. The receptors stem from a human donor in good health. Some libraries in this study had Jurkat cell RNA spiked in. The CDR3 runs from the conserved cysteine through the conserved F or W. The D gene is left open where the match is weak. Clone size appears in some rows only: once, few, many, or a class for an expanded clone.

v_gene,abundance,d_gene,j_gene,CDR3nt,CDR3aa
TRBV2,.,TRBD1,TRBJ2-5,TGTGCCAGCAGTGAAACGTCCTTGGCAGGGGGTTTACAAGAGACCCAGTACTTC,CASSETSLAGGLQETQYF
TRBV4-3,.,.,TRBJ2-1,TGCGCCAGCAGCCTGTACGACTACCCCACAGGGAATGAGCAGTTCTTC,CASSLYDYPTGNEQFF
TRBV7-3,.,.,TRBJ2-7,TGTGCCAGCAGCTCGTACGAGGTCTTTGGGGGGGAGCAGTACTTC,CASSSYEVFGGEQYF
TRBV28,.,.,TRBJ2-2,TGTGCCAGCGCGGACCGAGTCACGATCCCCGGGGAGCTGTTTTTT,CASADRVTIPGELFF
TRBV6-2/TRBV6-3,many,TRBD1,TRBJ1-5,TGTGCCAGCAGTTACCCCACCGGGACAGGGGGCGGTCAGCCCCAGCATTTT,CASSYPTGTGGGQPQHF
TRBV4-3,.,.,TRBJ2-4,TGCGCCAGCAGCCAAGATCGGGCTGGGTTCCTAACCAAAAACATTCAGTACTTC,CASSQDRAGFLTKNIQYF
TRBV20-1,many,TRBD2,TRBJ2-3,TGCAGTGCTAGAGTTTCCGGGACTAGCAGCGATACGCAGTATTTT,CSARVSGTSSDTQYF
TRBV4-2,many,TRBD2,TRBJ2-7,TGTGCCAGCAGCCTCCAGCGGGAGGGTCCCTACGAGCAGTACTTC,CASSLQREGPYEQYF
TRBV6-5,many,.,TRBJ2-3,TGTGCCAGCAGTTATTTAGGGGGTGATGGTACAGATACGCAGTATTTT,CASSYLGGDGTDTQYF
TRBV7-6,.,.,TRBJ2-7,TGTGCCAGCAGCCTAGCAGGAATAGGAACCTACGAGCAGTACTTC,CASSLAGIGTYEQYF
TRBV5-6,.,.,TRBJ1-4,TGTGCCAGCAGCTTACTAGGGTCCGGGGATGAAAAACTGTTTTTT,CASSLLGSGDEKLFF
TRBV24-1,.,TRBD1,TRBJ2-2,TGTGCCACCAGTGAAGGACAGGGCTCGAACACCGGGGAGCTGTTTTTT,CATSEGQGSNTGELFF
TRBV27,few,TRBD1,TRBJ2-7,TGTGCCAGCACCCAAACACAGGGGGCAGTTCGGGATGGATACGAGCAGTACTTC,CASTQTQGAVRDGYEQYF
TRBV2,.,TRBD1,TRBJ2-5,TGTGCCAGCAGTGAATATCAACAGGGGGCGAAGACCCAGTACTTC,CASSEYQQGAKTQYF
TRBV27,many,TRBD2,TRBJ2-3,TGTGCCAGCAGTTTCGGGACTAGCCTCACAGATACGCAGTATTTT,CASSFGTSLTDTQYF
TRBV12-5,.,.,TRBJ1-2,TGTGCTAGTGGTAGAGGCAGTTATGGCTACACCTTC,CASGRGSYGYTF
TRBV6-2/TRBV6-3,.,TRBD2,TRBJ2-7,TGTGCCAGCGGTCATTTAGCGGGAGAAAGCGGGCAGTACTTC,CASGHLAGESGQYF
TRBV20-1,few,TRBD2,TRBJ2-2,TGCAGTGCTAGACGGGGGGATGACGGGGAGCTGTTTTTT,CSARRGDDGELFF
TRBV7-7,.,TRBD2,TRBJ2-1,TGTGCTAGCAGCCACGGGACTAGCGGGTACAATGAGCAGTTCTTC,CASSHGTSGYNEQFF
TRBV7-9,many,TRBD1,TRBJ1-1,TGTGCCAGCAGCGACAGGGCAACTGAAGCTTTCTTT,CASSDRATEAFF
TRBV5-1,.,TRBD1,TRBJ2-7,TGCGCCAGCAGCCACCGGGACAGGGGTCTCTACGAGCAGTACTTC,CASSHRDRGLYEQYF
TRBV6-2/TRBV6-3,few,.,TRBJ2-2,TGTGCCAGCAGTTACTCGCCTAAACCGGAACAGGGCAACACCGGGGAGCTGTTTTTT,CASSYSPKPEQGNTGELFF
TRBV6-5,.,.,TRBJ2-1,TGTGCCAGCAGTTACTCGAAGGGGTCGGGCAGGGGGGTAGGAGGAGAGCAGTTCTTC,CASSYSKGSGRGVGGEQFF
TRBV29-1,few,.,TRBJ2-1,TGCAGCGTTGAGGGTCTAGGCATTGAGCAGTTCTTC,CSVEGLGIEQFF
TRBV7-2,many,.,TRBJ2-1,TGTGCCAGCAGCTTAATAGACAGCAATGAGCAGTTCTTC,CASSLIDSNEQFF
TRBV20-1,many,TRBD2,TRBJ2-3,TGCAGTGCCCACCCCGGCCCTAGCGGGGGGGCTGACACAGATACGCAGTATTTT,CSAHPGPSGGADTDTQYF
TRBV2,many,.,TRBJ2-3,TGTGCCAGCAGTTATAGCGCAGACCCCACAGATACGCAGTATTTT,CASSYSADPTDTQYF
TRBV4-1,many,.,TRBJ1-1,TGCGCCAGCAGCCAAGAGTCAGGGAGGGACACTGAAGCTTTCTTT,CASSQESGRDTEAFF
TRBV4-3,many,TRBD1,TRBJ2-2,TGCGCCAGCAGCCAGTCCAACTACCGGGACAGAAAAAACACCGGGGAGCTGTTTTTT,CASSQSNYRDRKNTGELFF
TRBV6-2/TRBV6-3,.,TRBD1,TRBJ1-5,TGTGCCAGCAGCATTGGGACAGGGACCAATCGGCCCCAGCATTTT,CASSIGTGTNRPQHF
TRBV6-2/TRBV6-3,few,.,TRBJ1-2,TGTGCCAGCAGTTACGTGGCCTCTTCATATGGCTACACCTTC,CASSYVASSYGYTF
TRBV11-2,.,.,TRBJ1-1,TGTGTCAGCAGCTTATCCGTCGGGGTGACTGAAGCTTTCTTT,CVSSLSVGVTEAFF
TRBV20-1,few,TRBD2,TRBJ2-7,TGCAGTGCTAGACTAGCGGGAGAGGGTGGGTACGAGCAGTACTTC,CSARLAGEGGYEQYF
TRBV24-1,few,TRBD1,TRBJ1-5,TGTGCCACCAGTGCAGGGGGCGATCAGCCCCAGCATTTT,CATSAGGDQPQHF
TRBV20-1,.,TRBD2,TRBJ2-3,TGCAGTGCTAGAGACTACCAACTAGCGGGGTACTTGACAGATACGCAGTATTTT,CSARDYQLAGYLTDTQYF
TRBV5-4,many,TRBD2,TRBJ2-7,TGTGCCAGCAGCGAGGGACTAGCGGCTGCCTACGAGCAGTACTTC,CASSEGLAAAYEQYF
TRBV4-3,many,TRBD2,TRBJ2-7,TGCGCCAGCAGCCAAGATAGCGGGAGCTCCTACGAGCAGTACTTC,CASSQDSGSSYEQYF
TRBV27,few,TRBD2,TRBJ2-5,TGTGCCAGCAGTTCACGACTAGCTGGCGAAGAGACCCAGTACTTC,CASSSRLAGEETQYF
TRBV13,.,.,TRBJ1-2,TGTGCCAGCAGCTTAGGCAGCAGTTTTCAGGGCTACGCCTTC,CASSLGSSFQGYAF
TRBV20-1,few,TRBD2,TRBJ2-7,TGCAGTGCTAGCCCTAGCGGGCCACTCTCCTACGAGCAGTACTTC,CSASPSGPLSYEQYF
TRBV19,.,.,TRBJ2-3,TGTGCCAGCGTGATAGGATCAGGCACAGATACGCAGTATTTT,CASVIGSGTDTQYF